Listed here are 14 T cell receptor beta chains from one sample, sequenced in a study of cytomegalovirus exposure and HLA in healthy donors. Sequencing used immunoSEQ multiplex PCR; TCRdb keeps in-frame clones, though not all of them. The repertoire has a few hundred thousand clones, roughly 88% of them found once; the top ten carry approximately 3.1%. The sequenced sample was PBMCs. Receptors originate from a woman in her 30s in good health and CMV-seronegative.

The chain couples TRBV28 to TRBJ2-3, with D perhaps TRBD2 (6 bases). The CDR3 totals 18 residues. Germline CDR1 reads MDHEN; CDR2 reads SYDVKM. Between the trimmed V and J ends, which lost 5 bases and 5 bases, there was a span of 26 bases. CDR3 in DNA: TGTGCCAGCAGTATCACCTCCGGGACTGGAACGACGGGAGATACGCAGTATTTT. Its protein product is CASSITSGTGTTGDTQYF.

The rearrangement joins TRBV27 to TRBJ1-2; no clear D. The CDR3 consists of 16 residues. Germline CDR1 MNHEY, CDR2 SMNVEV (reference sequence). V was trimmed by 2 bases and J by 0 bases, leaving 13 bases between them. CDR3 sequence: CASSLLSTVSNYGYTF. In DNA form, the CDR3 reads TGTGCCAGCAGTTTACTTTCAACGGTCTCTAACTATGGCTACACCTTC.

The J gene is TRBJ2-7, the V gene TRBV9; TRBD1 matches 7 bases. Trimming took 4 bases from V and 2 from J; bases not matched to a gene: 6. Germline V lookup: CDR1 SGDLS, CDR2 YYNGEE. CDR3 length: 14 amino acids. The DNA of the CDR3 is TGTGCCAGCAGCCCCGGGGACAGACCCTACGAGCAGTACTTC. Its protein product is CASSPGDRPYEQYF.

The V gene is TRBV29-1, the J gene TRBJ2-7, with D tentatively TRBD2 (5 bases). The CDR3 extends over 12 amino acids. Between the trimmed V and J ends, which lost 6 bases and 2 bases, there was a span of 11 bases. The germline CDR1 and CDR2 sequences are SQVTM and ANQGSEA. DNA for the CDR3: TGCAGCGTCCGGGGATCCGCCTACGAGCAGTACTTC. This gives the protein CSVRGSAYEQYF.

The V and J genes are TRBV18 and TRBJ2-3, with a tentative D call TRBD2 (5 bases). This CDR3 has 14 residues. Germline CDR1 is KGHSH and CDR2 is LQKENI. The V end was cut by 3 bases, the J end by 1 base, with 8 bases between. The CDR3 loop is CASSPGIGTDTQYF. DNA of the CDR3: TGTGCCAGCTCACCCGGGATCGGCACAGATACGCAGTATTTT.

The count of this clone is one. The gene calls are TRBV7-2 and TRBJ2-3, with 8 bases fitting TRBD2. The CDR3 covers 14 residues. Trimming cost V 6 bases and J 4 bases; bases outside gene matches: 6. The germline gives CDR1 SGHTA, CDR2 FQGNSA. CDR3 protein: CASSGSREADTQYF. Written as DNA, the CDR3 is TGTGCCAGCAGTGGGTCGCGGGAGGCAGATACGCAGTATTTT. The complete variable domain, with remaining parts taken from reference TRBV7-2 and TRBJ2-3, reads GAGVSQSPSNKVTEKGKDVELRCDPISGHTALYWYRQSLGQGLEFLIYFQGNSAPDKSGLPSDRFSAERTGGSVSTLTIQRTQQEDSAVYLCASSGSREADTQYFGPGTRLTVL.

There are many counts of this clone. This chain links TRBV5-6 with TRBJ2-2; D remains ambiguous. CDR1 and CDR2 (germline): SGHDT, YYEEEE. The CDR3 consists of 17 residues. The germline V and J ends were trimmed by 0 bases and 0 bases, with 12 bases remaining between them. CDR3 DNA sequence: TGTGCCAGCAGCTTGGCCGGGTGGCGGACGAACACCGGGGAGCTGTTTTTT. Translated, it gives CASSLAGWRTNTGELFF.

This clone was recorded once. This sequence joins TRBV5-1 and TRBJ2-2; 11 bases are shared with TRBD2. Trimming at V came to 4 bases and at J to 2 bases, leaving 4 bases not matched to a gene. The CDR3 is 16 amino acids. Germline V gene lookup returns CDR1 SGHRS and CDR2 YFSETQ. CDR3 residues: CASSKGLAANTGELFF. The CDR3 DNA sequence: TGCGCCAGCAGCAAGGGACTAGCGGCCAACACCGGGGAGCTGTTTTTT.

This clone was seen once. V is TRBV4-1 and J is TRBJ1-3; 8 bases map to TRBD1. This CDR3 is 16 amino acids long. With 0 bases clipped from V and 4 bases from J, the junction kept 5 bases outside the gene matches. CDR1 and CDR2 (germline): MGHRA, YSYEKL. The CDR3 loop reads CASSQEKDREGNTIYF. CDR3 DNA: TGCGCCAGCAGCCAAGAAAAGGACAGGGAGGGAAACACCATATATTTT.

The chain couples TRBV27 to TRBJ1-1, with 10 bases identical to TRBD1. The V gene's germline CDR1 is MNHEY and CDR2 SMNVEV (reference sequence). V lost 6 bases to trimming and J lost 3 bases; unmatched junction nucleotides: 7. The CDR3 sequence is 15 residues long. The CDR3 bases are TGTGCCAGCAGGGGGGACAGGGGCGGGGACACTGAAGCTTTCTTT. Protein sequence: CASRGDRGGDTEAFF.

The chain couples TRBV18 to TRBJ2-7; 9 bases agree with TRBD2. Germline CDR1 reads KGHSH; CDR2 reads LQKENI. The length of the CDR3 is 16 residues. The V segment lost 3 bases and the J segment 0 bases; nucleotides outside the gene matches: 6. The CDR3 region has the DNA TGTGCCAGCTCACCTTTTGGCGGGAGGGCCTCCTACGAGCAGTACTTC. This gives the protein CASSPFGGRASYEQYF.

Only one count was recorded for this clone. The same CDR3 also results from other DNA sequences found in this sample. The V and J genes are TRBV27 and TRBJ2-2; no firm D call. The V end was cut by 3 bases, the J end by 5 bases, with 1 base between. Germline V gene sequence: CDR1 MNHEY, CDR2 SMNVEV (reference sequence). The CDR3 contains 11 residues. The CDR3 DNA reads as TGTGCCAGCAGTTTGACCGGGGAGCTGTTTTTT. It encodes CASSLTGELFF.

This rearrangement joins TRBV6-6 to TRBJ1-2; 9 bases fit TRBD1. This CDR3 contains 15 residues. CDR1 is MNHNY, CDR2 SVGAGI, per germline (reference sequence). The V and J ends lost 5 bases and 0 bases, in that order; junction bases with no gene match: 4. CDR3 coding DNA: TGTGCCAGCAGTAGAGGGACAGGGACTAACTATGGCTACACCTTC. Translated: CASSRGTGTNYGYTF.

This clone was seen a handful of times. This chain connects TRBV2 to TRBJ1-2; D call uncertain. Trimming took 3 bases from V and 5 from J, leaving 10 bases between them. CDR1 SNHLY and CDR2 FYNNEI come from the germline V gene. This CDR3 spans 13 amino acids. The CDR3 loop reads CASSDQLLYGYTF. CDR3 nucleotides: TGTGCCAGCAGTGATCAGCTCCTTTATGGCTACACCTTC. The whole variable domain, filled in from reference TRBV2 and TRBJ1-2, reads EPEVTQTPSHQVTQMGQEVILRCVPISNHLYFYWYRQILGQKVEFLVSFYNNEISEKSEIFDDQFSVERPDGSNFTLKIRSTKLEDSAMYFCASSDQLLYGYTFGSGTRLTVV.